The T cell receptor (beta chain) described here comes from a study of blood T cell repertoires in COVID-19. Assay: immunoSEQ multiplex PCR; the TCRdb copy retains only in-frame clones and omits some. The profile shows roughly 500,000 clones, roughly nine tenths of them singletons. V gave up 9 bases and J gave up 4 bases, with 10 bases separating them. In germline, CDR1 is LNHDA, CDR2 SQIVND (reference sequence). This CDR3 contains 12 residues. The rearrangement uses TRBV19 and TRBJ1-5, with D perhaps matching TRBD1 (6 bases). The sample comprised peripheral blood. The TCR comes from a man between 18 and 29 years old with COVID-19, enrolled during active disease. The CDR3 region is CASGQINQPQHF. The CDR3, as DNA: TGTGCCAGCGGACAGATTAATCAGCCCCAGCATTTT.